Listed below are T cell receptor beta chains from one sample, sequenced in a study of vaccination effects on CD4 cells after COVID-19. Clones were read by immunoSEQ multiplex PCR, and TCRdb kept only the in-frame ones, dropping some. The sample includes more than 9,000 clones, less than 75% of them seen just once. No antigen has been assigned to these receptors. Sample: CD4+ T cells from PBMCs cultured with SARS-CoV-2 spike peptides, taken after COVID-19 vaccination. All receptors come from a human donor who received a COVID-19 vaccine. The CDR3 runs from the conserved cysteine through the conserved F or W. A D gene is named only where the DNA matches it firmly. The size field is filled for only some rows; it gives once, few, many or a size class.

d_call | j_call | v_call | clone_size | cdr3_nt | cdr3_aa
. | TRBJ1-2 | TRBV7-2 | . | TGTGCCAGCAGCTCCCCCGGGGGTAAGAATGGCTACACCTTC | CASSSPGGKNGYTF
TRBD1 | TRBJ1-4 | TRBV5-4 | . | TGTGCCAGCAGCTTGGGACTGGACAGGAACGAAAAACTGTTTTTT | CASSLGLDRNEKLFF
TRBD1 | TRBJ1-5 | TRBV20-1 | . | TGCAGTGCTAGTCAGACAGGGCGCGGCAATCAGCCCCAGCATTTT | CSASQTGRGNQPQHF
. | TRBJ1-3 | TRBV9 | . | TGTGCCAGCAGCGAGGACAGAGGAAACACCATATATTTT | CASSEDRGNTIYF
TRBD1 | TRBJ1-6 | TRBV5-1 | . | TGCGCCAGCAGAGGCGGGACAGTAAATTCACCCCTCCACTTT | CASRGGTVNSPLHF
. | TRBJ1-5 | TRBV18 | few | TGTGCCAGCTCACCACAGGGGATCGGCAATCAGCCCCAGCATTTT | CASSPQGIGNQPQHF
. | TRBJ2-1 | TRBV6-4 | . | TGTGCCAGCAGTGACTCGGGCGCAGGGGGGTCCAATGAGCAGTTCTTC | CASSDSGAGGSNEQFF
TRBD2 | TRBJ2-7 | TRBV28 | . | TGTGCCAGCATATCGGGGGGGGGCCGTTACGAGCAGTACTTC | CASISGGGRYEQYF
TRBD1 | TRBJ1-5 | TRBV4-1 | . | TGCGCCAGCAGCCAAGAAGGCAGGGGGCTTCAGCCCCAGCATTTT | CASSQEGRGLQPQHF
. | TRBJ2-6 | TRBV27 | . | TGTGCCAGCAGTTTATCGTGGGCAGGGGACCCTCGGCGCCTCTCTGGGGCCAACGTCCTGACTTTC | CASSLSWAGDPRRLSGANVLTF
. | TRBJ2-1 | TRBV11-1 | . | TGTGCCAGCAGCTTAATGACAGGGAGGGCCAATGAGCAGTTCTTC | CASSLMTGRANEQFF
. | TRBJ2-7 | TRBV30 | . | TGTTCCCTAACAGCGCTGTCCTGGTCCTACGAGCAGTACTTC | CSLTALSWSYEQYF
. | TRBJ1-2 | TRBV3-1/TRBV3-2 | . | TGTGCCAGCAGCCTCGGGGGGGGGCGTCCCTATGGCTACACCTTC | CASSLGGGRPYGYTF
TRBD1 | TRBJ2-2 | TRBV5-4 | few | TGTGCCAGCAGCAAGACAGGGGAGGTCACCGGGGAGCTGTTTTTT | CASSKTGEVTGELFF
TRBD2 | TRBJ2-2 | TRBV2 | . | TGTGCCAGCAGCCTGGGACTAGCGGCCACCGGGGAGCTGTTTTTT | CASSLGLAATGELFF
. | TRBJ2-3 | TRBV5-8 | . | TGTGCCAGCAGTCCGCTTAGGCACCTCACAGATACGCAGTATTTT | CASSPLRHLTDTQYF
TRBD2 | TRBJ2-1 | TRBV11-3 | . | TGTGCCAGCAGCCCCCAAACCGGGACTAGCGGGGGGAATGAGCAGTTCTTC | CASSPQTGTSGGNEQFF
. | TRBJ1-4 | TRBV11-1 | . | TGTGCCAGCAGCAACAGTATCGGAGGGGGGAATGAAAAACTGTTTTTT | CASSNSIGGGNEKLFF
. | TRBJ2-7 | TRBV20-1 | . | TGCAGTGCTCCCAGGGGTTACGAGCAGTACTTC | CSAPRGYEQYF
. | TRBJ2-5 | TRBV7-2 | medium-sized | TGTGCCAGCAGCTCCCCCCACGAAGAGACCCAGTACTTC | CASSSPHEETQYF
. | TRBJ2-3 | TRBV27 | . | TGTGCCACGGGGGCAGATACGCAGTATTTT | CATGADTQYF
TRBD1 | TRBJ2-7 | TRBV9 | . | TGTGCCAGCAGCCCCCGACAGGGGAACTACGAGCAGTACTTC | CASSPRQGNYEQYF
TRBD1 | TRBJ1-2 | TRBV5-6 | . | TGTGCCAGCAGGGGGGAAACAGGGGCCAGGGGCTCAGGCACCTTC | CASRGETGARGSGTF
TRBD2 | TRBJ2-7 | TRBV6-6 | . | TGTGCCAGCAGTCCCCCGGGGGGGGTCTACGAGCAGTACTTC | CASSPPGGVYEQYF
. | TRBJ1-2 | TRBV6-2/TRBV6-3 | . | TGTGCCAGCAGTTACGGTAACGGCTATGGCTACACCTTC | CASSYGNGYGYTF
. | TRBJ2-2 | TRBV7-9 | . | TGTGCCAGCAGCTTATTGGGGGACGCCGGGGAGCTGTTTTTT | CASSLLGDAGELFF
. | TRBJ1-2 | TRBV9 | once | TGTGCCAGCAGCGCCTACGGGTCGAACTATGGCTACACCTTC | CASSAYGSNYGYTF
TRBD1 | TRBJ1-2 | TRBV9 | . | TGTGCCAGCAGCGTATCGGGACAGGGAGGCGGCTACACCTTC | CASSVSGQGGGYTF
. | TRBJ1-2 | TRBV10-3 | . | TGTGCCATCAGCGAGTCGACAGGAGAGGGCCGTCGAGGCTACACCTTC | CAISESTGEGRRGYTF
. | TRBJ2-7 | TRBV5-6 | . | TGTGCCAGCAGCGTCCAATCCTACGAGCAGTACTTC | CASSVQSYEQYF
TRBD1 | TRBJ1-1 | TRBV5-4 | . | TGTGCCACTTCGTCCGGGACAGACACTGAAGCTTTCTTT | CATSSGTDTEAFF
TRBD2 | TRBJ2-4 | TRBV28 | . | TGTGCCAGCAGTTCGACTAGCGGATTAGCCAAAAACATTCAGTACTTC | CASSSTSGLAKNIQYF
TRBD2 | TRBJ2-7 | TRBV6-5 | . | TGTGCCAGCAGTTCCGGGACTAGCGGCTACGAGCAGTACTTC | CASSSGTSGYEQYF